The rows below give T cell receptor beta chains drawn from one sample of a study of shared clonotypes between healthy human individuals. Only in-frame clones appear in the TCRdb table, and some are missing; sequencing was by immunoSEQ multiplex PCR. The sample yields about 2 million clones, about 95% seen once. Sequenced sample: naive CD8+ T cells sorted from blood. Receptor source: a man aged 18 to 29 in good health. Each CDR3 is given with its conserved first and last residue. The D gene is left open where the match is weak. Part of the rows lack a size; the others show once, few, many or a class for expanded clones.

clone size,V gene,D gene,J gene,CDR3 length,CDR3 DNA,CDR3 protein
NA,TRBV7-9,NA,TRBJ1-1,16,TGTGCCAGCAGCCAAGCGGGGGAGGCGCACCCACTGGAAGCTTTCTTT,CASSQAGEAHPLEAFF
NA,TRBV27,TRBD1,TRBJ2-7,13,TGTGCCAGCAGCTTCGGACAGGGGAACGAGCAGTACTTC,CASSFGQGNEQYF
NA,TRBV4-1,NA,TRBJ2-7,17,TGCGCCAGCAGCCCCCAAATTTTGAGTCTCCCCCCTTTAGAGCAGTACTTC,CASSPQILSLPPLEQYF
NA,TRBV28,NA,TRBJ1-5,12,TGTGCCAGCAGTTCCGGGGATCAGCCCCAGCATTTT,CASSSGDQPQHF
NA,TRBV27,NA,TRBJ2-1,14,TGTGCCAGCACCCTCGGGACCGACGGGAATGAGCAGTTCTTC,CASTLGTDGNEQFF
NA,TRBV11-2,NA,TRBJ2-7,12,TGTGCCAGCAGTCCACAGTTTTGCAAGCAGTACTTC,CASSPQFCKQYF
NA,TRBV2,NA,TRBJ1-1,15,TGTGCCAGCAGTCTAACCGAGGACAGGAACACTGAAGCTTTCTTT,CASSLTEDRNTEAFF
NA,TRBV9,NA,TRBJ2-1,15,TGTGCCAGCAGCGTAGACGGGAGTCGGTACAATGAGCAGTTCTTC,CASSVDGSRYNEQFF
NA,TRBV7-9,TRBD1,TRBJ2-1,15,TGTGCCAGCAACGACATTGACAGGGGGTTCAATGAGCAGTTCTTC,CASNDIDRGFNEQFF
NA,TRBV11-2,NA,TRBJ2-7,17,TGTGCCAGCACCCTTCGGGGAGCAGGGGATTGGTCGCTCGAGCAGTACTTC,CASTLRGAGDWSLEQYF
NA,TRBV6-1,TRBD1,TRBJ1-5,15,TGTGCCAGCGATCAACTATACAGGGGAAATCAGCCCCAGCATTTT,CASDQLYRGNQPQHF
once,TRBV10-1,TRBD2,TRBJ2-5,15,TGCGCCGAAAGACTAGCGGGGGGGATCCAAGAGACCCAGTACTTC,CAERLAGGIQETQYF
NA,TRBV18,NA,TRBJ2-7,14,TGTGCCAGCTCACCAACAGTTAATACCTACGAGCAGTACTTC,CASSPTVNTYEQYF